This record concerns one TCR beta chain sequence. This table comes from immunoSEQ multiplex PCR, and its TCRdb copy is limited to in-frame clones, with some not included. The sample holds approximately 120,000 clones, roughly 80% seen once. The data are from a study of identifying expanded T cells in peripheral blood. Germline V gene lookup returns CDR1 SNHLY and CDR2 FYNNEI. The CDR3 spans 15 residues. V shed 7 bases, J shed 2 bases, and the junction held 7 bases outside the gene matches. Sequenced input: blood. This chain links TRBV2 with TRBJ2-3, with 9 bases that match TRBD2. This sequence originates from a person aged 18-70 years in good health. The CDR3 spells CASTLAGLNTDTQYF. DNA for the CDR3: TGTGCCAGCACACTAGCGGGTCTGAACACAGATACGCAGTATTTT.